The next 20 T cell receptor beta chains were all read from a single sample in a study of cytomegalovirus exposure and HLA in healthy donors. This PCR relied on a set of 60 Vbeta primers and 13 Jbeta primers. Data came from immunoSEQ multiplex PCR; TCRdb stores just in-frame clones and leaves some out. The top ten hold 8.5% to 9.5% of the sample, which has about 120,000 clones, around 62% seen once. The sample consisted of PBMCs. All receptors come from a woman in her forties in good health and CMV-seropositive.

The V gene is TRBV4-1, the J gene TRBJ1-5; no clear D. CDR1 is MGHRA and CDR2 is YSYEKL in the germline V gene. V lost 3 bases and J lost 2, with 23 bases in between. The CDR3 covers 19 residues. This CDR3 is CASSQGSMRESGGNQPQHF. In DNA form, the CDR3 reads TGCGCCAGCAGCCAGGGGAGCATGCGGGAATCCGGGGGCAATCAGCCCCAGCATTTT.

This clone appeared a single time. The chain couples TRBV27 to TRBJ2-3; no clear D. The CDR3 sequence is 11 residues long. Germline-derived CDR1 and CDR2 are MNHEY and SMNVEV (reference sequence). With 3 bases removed from V and 6 bases from J, the gap between germline ends came to 4 bases. Written as DNA, the CDR3 is TGTGCCAGCAGTTTTAGTGATACGCAGTATTTT. It codes for CASSFSDTQYF.

The chain uses TRBV7-3 and TRBJ2-3, with TRBD1 identical over 10 bases. The length of the CDR3 is 14 residues. In germline, CDR1 is SGHTA, CDR2 FQGTGA. Germline trimming cut 6 bases from V and 4 bases from J; bases unmatched to any gene: 4. CDR3 DNA sequence: TGTGCCAGCAGGACGGGACAGGGGCCAGATACGCAGTATTTT. It yields the protein CASRTGQGPDTQYF. Supplemented by reference TRBV7-3 and TRBJ2-3, the full variable domain reads GAGVSQTPSNKVTEKGKYVELRCDPISGHTALYWYRQSLGQGPEFLIYFQGTGAADDSGLPNDRFFAVRPEGSVSTLKIQRTERGDSAVYLCASRTGQGPDTQYFGPGTRLTVL.

This clone was seen a single time. The genes are TRBV5-1 and TRBJ1-2, with D possibly matching TRBD1 (5 bases). The CDR3 is made up of 13 amino acids. Trimming removed 0 bases from V and 8 bases from J, with 11 bases in between. CDR1 is SGHRS, CDR2 YFSETQ, per germline. CDR3 loop: CASSLVQASGYTF. DNA of the CDR3: TGCGCCAGCAGCTTGGTACAGGCAAGCGGCTACACCTTC.

The chain has TRBV19 and TRBJ2-1, with 8 positions matching TRBD2. The junction had 13 bases not matched to a gene; V was cut back by 5 bases and J by 4 bases. Germline V lookup: CDR1 LNHDA, CDR2 SQIVND (reference sequence). CDR3 size: 17 residues. CDR3 protein: CASSPAGNGRVYNEQFF. The CDR3 DNA follows: TGTGCCAGTAGTCCGGCCGGAAACGGGAGGGTTTACAATGAGCAGTTCTTC.

This rearrangement joins TRBV28 to TRBJ2-5, with 11 nucleotides matching TRBD2. Germline CDR1 MDHEN, CDR2 SYDVKM. The ends lost 5 bases at V and 2 bases at J; junction bases unmatched: 1. The CDR3 spans 14 residues. Here the CDR3 DNA reads TGTGCCAGCAGTCCTAGCGGGAGGCAAGAGACCCAGTACTTC. It yields the protein CASSPSGRQETQYF. Combining the CDR3 with reference TRBV28 and TRBJ2-5 gives the whole variable domain DVKVTQSSRYLVKRTGEKVFLECVQDMDHENMFWYRQDPGLGLRLIYFSYDVKMKEKGDIPEGYSVSREKKERFSLILESASTNQTSMYLCASSPSGRQETQYFGPGTRLLVL.

The V call is TRBV6-1, the J call TRBJ2-5, with TRBD2 identical over 9 bases. Germline values: CDR1 MNHNS, CDR2 SASEGT. After removal of 3 bases from V and 5 bases from J, the junction contained 4 bases not matched to a gene. The length of the CDR3 is 14 residues. CDR3: CASSELAGGETQYF. For the CDR3, the DNA is TGTGCCAGCAGTGAGCTGGCGGGAGGGGAGACCCAGTACTTC.

The table lists this clone with a few counts. The gene calls are TRBV5-1 and TRBJ2-7; TRBD2 might be the D (6 bases). The V end lost 0 bases, the J end lost 1 base, and 8 bases lay between the germline ends. In germline, CDR1 is SGHRS, CDR2 YFSETQ. The CDR3 runs to 14 residues. The CDR3 bases are TGCGCCAGCAGCTTGGAGGGACTTTCCTACGAGCAGTACTTC. This sequence encodes CASSLEGLSYEQYF.

This clone occurred a few times. This chain uses TRBV7-9 with TRBJ2-3, with a weak D call TRBD1 (8 bases). CDR1 SEHNR and CDR2 FQNEAQ come from the germline V gene (reference sequence). The CDR3 consists of 18 residues. Trimming removed 1 base at V and 5 bases at J, with 22 bases between. The CDR3 region is CASSLGTGLADRGDTQYF. CDR3 coding DNA: TGTGCCAGCAGCTTAGGGACAGGGCTAGCGGATAGAGGAGATACGCAGTATTTT.

The chain links TRBV27 to TRBJ1-1, with 9 bases that match TRBD1. Germline V gene lookup returns CDR1 MNHEY and CDR2 SMNVEV (reference sequence). The CDR3 loop spans 14 amino acids. J gave up 4 bases and V 6 bases, and 6 bases lay outside the gene matches. CDR3 region: CASSLDRGVTEAFF. The CDR3 DNA follows: TGTGCCAGCAGCCTCGACAGGGGGGTCACTGAAGCTTTCTTT.

The CDR3 DNA reads TGTGCCAGTAGTATAAGCGGTTTCGAGCAGTACTTC. Its translation: CASSISGFEQYF. This chain links TRBV19 with TRBJ2-7, with a tentative D call TRBD2 (5 bases). V was cut by 2 bases and J by 6 bases, with 8 bases left in between. The CDR3 covers 12 residues. In germline, CDR1 is LNHDA, CDR2 SQIVND (reference sequence).

This clone has a handful of counts. This rearrangement joins TRBV2 to TRBJ1-2, with 9 positions matching TRBD1. The CDR3 has 15 residues. The germline CDR1 and CDR2 sequences are SNHLY and FYNNEI. With V trimmed by 0 bases and J by 7 bases, 6 bases remained unmatched. CDR3 amino acids: CASSEARTGDTGYTF. CDR3 in DNA: TGTGCCAGCAGTGAAGCGAGGACAGGGGATACTGGCTACACCTTC.

This chain joins TRBV2 and TRBJ1-4; a weak D match, TRBD1 (5 bases). The CDR3 loop spans 13 amino acids. The germline V gene has CDR1 SNHLY and CDR2 FYNNEI. The V end lost 4 bases, the J end lost 5 bases, and 8 bases lay between the germline ends. The CDR3 coding sequence is TGTGCCAGCAGTGTCGGGGGAAATGAAAAACTGTTTTTT. It encodes CASSVGGNEKLFF. The full variable domain, with the rest looked up from reference TRBV2 and TRBJ1-4, is EPEVTQTPSHQVTQMGQEVILRCVPISNHLYFYWYRQILGQKVEFLVSFYNNEISEKSEIFDDQFSVERPDGSNFTLKIRSTKLEDSAMYFCASSVGGNEKLFFGSGTQLSVL.

Comment on this clone: Mismatch with germline at one junction end may stem from a read error. The sample has other DNA sequences that encode this CDR3 too. V and J are TRBV18 and TRBJ1-1; no definite D call. CDR1 and CDR2 (germline): KGHSH, LQKENI. The CDR3 is 13 amino acids. The CDR3: CASSTGWNAEAFF. The CDR3 DNA is TGTGCTAGCTCGACCGGGTGGAACGCTGAAGCTTTCTTT.

This clone was counted a few times. The chain combines TRBV4-2 with TRBJ1-4, with TRBD1 identical over 9 bases. Per the germline V gene, CDR1 is LGHNA and CDR2 is YNFKEQ. V lost 2 bases, J lost 8 bases, and 12 bases stayed unmatched. CDR3 length equals 17 residues. The CDR3 DNA reads TGTGCCAGCAGCCAACTACCGACCGGGACAGGGATGGAAAAACTGTTTTTT. This encodes CASSQLPTGTGMEKLFF.

The V call is TRBV5-4, the J call TRBJ2-2; 9 positions agree with TRBD2. The CDR3 contains 17 residues. V shed 3 bases and J 8 bases; nucleotides not matched to a gene: 14. Germline CDR1 reads SGHNT; CDR2 reads YYREEE (reference sequence). CDR3 bases: TGTGCCAGCAGCTCCGATATTAGCGGGAGTATCGAGGGGGAGCTGTTTTTT. Protein product: CASSSDISGSIEGELFF.

The chain carries TRBV7-9 and TRBJ1-1, with D unclear. This CDR3 spans 13 amino acids. Germline CDR1 reads SEHNR; CDR2 reads FQNEAQ (reference sequence). Trimming left V 8 bases short and J 0 bases short, with 10 bases between. The CDR3 here is CASEVALNTEAFF. The CDR3 DNA follows: TGTGCCAGCGAGGTCGCCCTGAACACTGAAGCTTTCTTT.

V and J are TRBV6-1 and TRBJ2-1; 11 nucleotides match TRBD2. Germline CDR1 MNHNS, CDR2 SASEGT. V trimming: 2 bases; J trimming: 9 bases; junction bases outside the gene matches: 6. The CDR3 sequence is 15 residues long. CDR3 sequence: CASSERFGLAGEQFF. The CDR3 DNA reads TGTGCCAGCAGTGAACGTTTTGGACTAGCGGGTGAGCAGTTCTTC.

The chain uses TRBV4-3 and TRBJ2-7, with 13 bases fitting TRBD2. The V gene's germline CDR1 is LGHNA and CDR2 YSLEER. Losses at the gene ends were 3 bases for V and 2 bases for J; bases not matched to a gene: 7. The CDR3 is made up of 17 amino acids. CDR3 coding DNA: TGCGCCAGCAGCCATGGACTAGCGGGAGAGGGGGCCTACGAGCAGTACTTC. This translates into CASSHGLAGEGAYEQYF.

This clone appeared a few times. This sample also contains other DNA sequences that code for the same CDR3. The chain links TRBV9 to TRBJ2-3; D unresolved. V lost 0 bases and J 3 bases, leaving 11 bases between the germline ends. This CDR3 is built from 15 residues. Germline V gene lookup returns CDR1 SGDLS and CDR2 YYNGEE. The CDR3 DNA follows: TGTGCCAGCAGCGTAGGAGGAGCTAATACAGATACGCAGTATTTT. Protein product: CASSVGGANTDTQYF.